Sequencing of this T cell receptor beta chain was carried out in a study of OX40 agonist ivuxolimab in advanced cancers. Study information: An agonistic human IgG2 monoclonal antibody against OX40 (CD134) was given. Eligibility rules accepted prior anti-PD-1, anti-PD-L1 or anti-CTLA-4 therapy, and roughly 40% had some.

Study conclusions and caveats: Determination of antigen specificity was not performed for the expanded peripheral T cells.

CDR1 and CDR2 from the germline V gene are SGHKS and YYEKEE (reference sequence). This CDR3 spans 15 amino acids. Trimming removed 0 bases at V and 2 bases at J, with 12 bases between. This clone showed up just once. The antigen remains unidentified. Using immunoSEQ multiplex PCR, the repertoire was profiled, and TCRdb retains in-frame clones only, with some absent. The top ten clones hold around an eighth of a sample with 60,000 or so clones, around 92% of them seen once. The V call is TRBV5-5, the J call TRBJ2-7; possibly TRBD1 for D (5 bases). The sample consisted of CD4+ or CD8+ T cells sorted from blood, taken in a trial of the OX40 agonist ivuxolimab. The source is an adult with an advanced solid tumor such as melanoma, head and neck, liver or kidney cancer. The CDR3 DNA reads as TGTGCCAGCAGCTTGGATTGGGGCACGACCTACGAGCAGTACTTC. It specifies CASSLDWGTTYEQYF.